This T cell receptor (beta chain) emerged from a study of blood T cell repertoires in COVID-19. Repertoires were generated with immunoSEQ multiplex PCR, while TCRdb's copy carries only in-frame clones and drops some. The sample has roughly 160,000 clones; about 85% are singletons. The CDR3 length is 17 residues. V lost 2 bases and J lost 0, with 13 bases in between. The germline gives CDR1 MNHEY, CDR2 SVGEGT. This clonotype was sampled from a man aged 35 to 55 with acute or convalescent COVID-19. The chain couples TRBV6-2 or TRBV6-3 to TRBJ1-4, with a weak D call TRBD1 (6 bases). The specimen was peripheral blood. Here the CDR3 reads CASSYGQTTATNEKLFF. The CDR3 DNA follows: TGTGCCAGCAGTTACGGACAGACAACAGCAACTAATGAAAAACTGTTTTTT.